The 4 T cell receptor beta chains given below trace back to one sample, sequenced in a study of T cell responses to AZD1222 COVID-19 vaccine. Libraries were prepared by immunoSEQ multiplex PCR; TCRdb keeps only in-frame clonotypes and omits some of them. The sample holds 85,000 to 130,000 clones, under 90% seen once. The sample was peripheral blood, taken on day 0 of AZD1222 vaccination. These receptors were obtained from an adult in good health.

This chain joins TRBV12-2 and TRBJ1-5; the D call TRBD1 from the table was never checked on the DNA. TRBV12-2 counts as a pseudogene. The length of the CDR3 is 16 residues. CDR3 sequence reads: CASRRPQGLGNQPQHF. For the CDR3, the DNA is TGTGCAAGTCGCCGCCCGCAGGGCCTTGGCAATCAGCCCCAGCATTTT.

The V call is TRBV19, the J call TRBJ2-7, with TRBD2 matching over 12 bases. Trimming cost V 2 bases and J 4 bases; bases outside gene matches: 3. This CDR3 contains 15 residues. CDR1 is LNHDA and CDR2 is SQIVND in the germline V gene (reference sequence). This chain's CDR3 is CASSILAGGLYEQYF. The DNA of the CDR3 is TGTGCCAGTAGTATACTAGCGGGAGGGTTATACGAGCAGTACTTC.

The V gene is TRBV6-5, the J gene TRBJ2-7; no reliable D call. Per the germline V gene, CDR1 is MNHEY and CDR2 is SVGAGI. Trimming took off 2 bases at V and 6 bases at J, with 14 bases between the two ends. This CDR3 contains 14 residues. In DNA form, the CDR3 reads TGTGCCAGCAGTTACAATCACCAGGTGAGCGAGCAGTACTTC. This codes for CASSYNHQVSEQYF.

The chain employs TRBV5-1 and TRBJ2-1; D not resolved. The CDR3 extends over 12 amino acids. The V gene lost 0 bases and the J gene lost 10 bases, with 8 bases spanning the gap. The germline CDR1 and CDR2 sequences are SGHRS and YFSETQ. CDR3 nucleotides: TGCGCCAGCAGCTTGGACTTCCGAGAGCAGTTCTTC. Encoded protein: CASSLDFREQFF.